Following are 4 T cell receptor beta chains from one sample sequenced in a study of blood T cell repertoires in COVID-19. The assay was immunoSEQ multiplex PCR, and TCRdb's table has in-frame clones only and misses some. The table records about 34,000 clones, roughly 80% of them present only once. The sample taken for sequencing was peripheral blood. The receptors were gathered from an older man with active or convalescent COVID-19.

The rearrangement joins TRBV12-3 or TRBV12-4 to TRBJ1-5; D gene uncertain. V dropped 5 bases and J dropped 6 bases, with 11 bases sitting between them. This CDR3 is built from 13 residues. CDR3 protein: CASSTVFGQPQHF. The CDR3 region has the DNA TGTGCCAGCAGTACAGTTTTTGGTCAGCCCCAGCATTTT.

The rearrangement joins TRBV7-2 to TRBJ2-7; D is perhaps TRBD2 (6 bases). The CDR3 is 13 amino acids. V lost 4 bases and J 6 bases, leaving 13 bases between the germline ends. CDR1 is SGHTA, CDR2 FQGNSA, per germline. The CDR3, as DNA: TGTGCCAGCAGCTCCGGGGGATCAGTCGAGCAGTACTTC. Its protein product is CASSSGGSVEQYF.

The chain joins TRBV28 to TRBJ1-5; maybe TRBD1 (6 bases). Trimming pared 5 bases from V and 0 bases from J, leaving 14 bases between. CDR1 is MDHEN, CDR2 SYDVKM, per germline. The CDR3 covers 16 residues. The CDR3 region is CASSVAGAHSNQPQHF. CDR3 bases: TGTGCCAGCAGTGTAGCGGGGGCTCATAGCAATCAGCCCCAGCATTTT.

The chain couples TRBV19 to TRBJ2-7; D is perhaps TRBD2 (6 bases). The V gene's germline CDR1 is LNHDA and CDR2 SQIVND (reference sequence). This CDR3 region has 15 residues. Trimming took off 3 bases at V and 7 bases at J, with 19 bases between the two ends. CDR3 sequence: CASSMRDPPKMEQYF. The CDR3 DNA reads as TGTGCCAGTAGTATGCGGGACCCCCCAAAAATGGAGCAGTACTTC.